The rows below give T cell receptor beta chains drawn from one sample of a study of cytomegalovirus exposure and HLA in healthy donors. Here immunoSEQ multiplex PCR was the method, and the copy in TCRdb shows in-frame clones only, minus some. The data hold 95,000 to 150,000 clones, with roughly 82% observed a single time. The sequencing input was PBMCs. The receptors were gathered from a woman aged 40 to 50 in good health and CMV-seropositive. Both conserved end residues are part of each CDR3. Each record gives: D gene, V gene, clone size, J gene, CDR3 DNA, CDR3 protein. A D gene is named only where the DNA matches it firmly. Only part of the rows carry a size: once, few, many, or a class if the clone is expanded.

>-|TRBV25-1|-|TRBJ1-1
TGTGCCAGCACCACCAGGGGTCTCACTGAAGCTTTCTTT
CASTTRGLTEAFF
>TRBD1|TRBV7-9|-|TRBJ1-5
TGTGCCAGCAGCTTAGGGGGGACAGGGATAAATCAGCCCCAGCATTTT
CASSLGGTGINQPQHF
>-|TRBV29-1|few|TRBJ1-2
TGCAGCGTTGCAGGGGCTGAAGGCTACACCTTC
CSVAGAEGYTF
>TRBD2|TRBV11-2|-|TRBJ2-7
TGTGCCAGCAGCTATGGGGACGGGAGGGCTTACGAGCAGTACTTC
CASSYGDGRAYEQYF
>TRBD1|TRBV4-1|-|TRBJ2-1
TGCGCCAGCAGCCACCGGACAGGGACTTTAGACAATGAGCAGTTCTTC
CASSHRTGTLDNEQFF
>TRBD1|TRBV28|few|TRBJ1-5
TGTGCCAGCACTCCAGGGGGACTGGGTCAGCCCCAGCATTTT
CASTPGGLGQPQHF
>-|TRBV30|-|TRBJ1-5
TGTGCCTGGAGTTCGGGACTCAACAATCAGCCCCAGCATTTT
CAWSSGLNNQPQHF
>TRBD2|TRBV9|-|TRBJ2-1
TGTGCCAGCAGCGTGACTAGCGCAGAACATGAGCAGTTCTTC
CASSVTSAEHEQFF
>-|TRBV27|-|TRBJ1-1
TGTGCCAGCAGCCAAATCTTGGACAAGATGAACACTGAAGCTTTCTTT
CASSQILDKMNTEAFF
>TRBD2|TRBV30|-|TRBJ2-7
TGTGCCTGGACCCGGGGACTAGCGGGAGGGCCCTACGAGCAGTACTTC
CAWTRGLAGGPYEQYF
>-|TRBV6-5|-|TRBJ2-3
TGTGCCAGCAGTTACTCGATCCCCCCAGGAACAGATACGCAGTATTTT
CASSYSIPPGTDTQYF
>-|TRBV11-1|-|TRBJ2-7
TGTGCCAGCAGCTTAGGTCCTACTAGCTACGAGCAGTACTTC
CASSLGPTSYEQYF
>-|TRBV14|-|TRBJ2-7
TGTGCCAGCAGCCTAGACATAGGGGCCGAGCAGTACTTC
CASSLDIGAEQYF
>TRBD1|TRBV18|-|TRBJ2-7
TGTGCCAGCTCACCACCTCGAGGGGGCCACGAGCAGTACTTC
CASSPPRGGHEQYF
>-|TRBV28|-|TRBJ2-7
TGTGCCAGCAGTTTGAGAGACAGGAAGGCGGCCTACGAGCAGTACTTC
CASSLRDRKAAYEQYF
>TRBD2|TRBV5-8|-|TRBJ2-1
TGTGCCAGCCCTACGGGACTAGCGGGAGGGAGGAGCTCCTACAATGAGCAGTTCTTC
CASPTGLAGGRSSYNEQFF
>TRBD2|TRBV11-2|-|TRBJ2-1
TGTGCCAGCAGCCTCCGACTAGCGGGAGGTACCTACAATGAGCAGTTCTTC
CASSLRLAGGTYNEQFF
>-|TRBV11-2|-|TRBJ1-1
TGTGCCAGCAGCTTAGCCCCCAGGCATGAAGCTTTCTTT
CASSLAPRHEAFF
>-|TRBV7-9|-|TRBJ1-2
TGTGCCAGCAGCTCACCCGAGAGGGACTATGGCTACACCTTC
CASSSPERDYGYTF
>TRBD2|TRBV11-3|-|TRBJ2-5
TGTGCCAGCAGCTATGGTTCCCTAGCGGGAGGAAAGGAGACCCAGTACTTC
CASSYGSLAGGKETQYF
>-|TRBV5-1|-|TRBJ1-5
TGCGCCAGCAGCTTCGGGGGGGATCAGCCCCAGCATTTT
CASSFGGDQPQHF
>-|TRBV7-3|-|TRBJ2-3
TGTGCCAGCAGCTTAGGGACTCAAACAGCAGATACGCAGTATTTT
CASSLGTQTADTQYF
>-|TRBV7-2|-|TRBJ2-1
TGTGCCAGCAGCCCTATCAATGAGCAGTTCTTC
CASSPINEQFF
>TRBD1|TRBV9|-|TRBJ1-1
TGTGCCAGCAGCGTAGGACAGGGGTTGAACACTGAAGCTTTCTTT
CASSVGQGLNTEAFF
>TRBD2|TRBV4-1|-|TRBJ2-7
TGCGCCAGCAGCACCCCGACTAGCGGGAGGGCGTCCTACGAGCAGTACTTC
CASSTPTSGRASYEQYF
>TRBD2|TRBV28|-|TRBJ2-2
TGTGCCAGCAGTTTTTTGGCGGGAGCCGGGACCGGGGAGCTGTTTTTT
CASSFLAGAGTGELFF
>-|TRBV2|-|TRBJ2-1
TGTGCCAGCAGTGCGCGGGACCTTTACAATGAGCAGTTCTTC
CASSARDLYNEQFF
>-|TRBV6-1|-|TRBJ2-5
TGTGCCAGCAGTGGCTCCGGAGAGACCCAGTACTTC
CASSGSGETQYF
>-|TRBV15|-|TRBJ2-7
TGTGCCACCAGCCAATTACAGGGCTACGAGCAGTACTTC
CATSQLQGYEQYF
>-|TRBV5-6|-|TRBJ1-1
TGTGCCAGCAGCTTATACGACAGGTCGTATGATGAAGCTTTCTTT
CASSLYDRSYDEAFF